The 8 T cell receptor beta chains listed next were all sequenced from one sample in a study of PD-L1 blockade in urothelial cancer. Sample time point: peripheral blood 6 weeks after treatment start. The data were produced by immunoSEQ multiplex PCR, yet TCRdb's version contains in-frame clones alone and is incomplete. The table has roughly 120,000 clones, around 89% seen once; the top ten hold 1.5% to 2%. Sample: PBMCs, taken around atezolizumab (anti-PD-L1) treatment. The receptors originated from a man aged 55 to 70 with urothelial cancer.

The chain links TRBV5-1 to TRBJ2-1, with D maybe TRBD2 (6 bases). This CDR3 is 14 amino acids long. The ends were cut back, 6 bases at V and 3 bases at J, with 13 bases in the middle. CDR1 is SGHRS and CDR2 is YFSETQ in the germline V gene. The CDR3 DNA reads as TGCGCCAGCACCGAGGAGGGTCACTACAATGAGCAGTTCTTC. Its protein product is CASTEEGHYNEQFF. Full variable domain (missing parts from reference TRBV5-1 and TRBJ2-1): KAGVTQTPRYLIKTRGQQVTLSCSPISGHRSVSWYQQTPGQGLQFLFEYFSETQRNKGNFPGRFSGRQFSNSRSEMNVSTLELGDSALYLCASTEEGHYNEQFFGPGTRLTVL.

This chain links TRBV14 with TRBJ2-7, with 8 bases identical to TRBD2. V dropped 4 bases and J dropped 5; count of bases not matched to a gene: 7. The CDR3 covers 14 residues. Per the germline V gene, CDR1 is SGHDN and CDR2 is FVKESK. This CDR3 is CASSPRGGRHEQYF. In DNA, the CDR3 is TGTGCCAGCAGCCCTCGGGGGGGAAGGCACGAGCAGTACTTC. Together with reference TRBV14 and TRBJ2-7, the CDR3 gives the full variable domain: EAGVTQFPSHSVIEKGQTVTLRCDPISGHDNLYWYRRVMGKEIKFLLHFVKESKQDESGMPNNRFLAERTGGTYSTLKVQPAELEDSGVYFCASSPRGGRHEQYFGPGTRLTVT.

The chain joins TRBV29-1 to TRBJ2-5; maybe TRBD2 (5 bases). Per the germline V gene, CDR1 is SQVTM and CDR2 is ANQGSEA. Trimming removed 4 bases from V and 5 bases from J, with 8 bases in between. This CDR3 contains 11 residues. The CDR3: CSVGLAETQYF. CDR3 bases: TGCAGCGTTGGGTTAGCGGAGACCCAGTACTTC.

The CDR3 here is CASRPGQGQTQYF. The CDR3, as DNA: TGTGCCAGCCGCCCGGGACAGGGCCAGACCCAGTACTTC. The V call is TRBV6-1, the J call TRBJ2-5; 9 bases map to TRBD1. Trimming took 8 bases from V and 6 from J; bases not matched to a gene: 7. Germline CDR1 reads MNHNS; CDR2 reads SASEGT. This CDR3 has 13 residues.

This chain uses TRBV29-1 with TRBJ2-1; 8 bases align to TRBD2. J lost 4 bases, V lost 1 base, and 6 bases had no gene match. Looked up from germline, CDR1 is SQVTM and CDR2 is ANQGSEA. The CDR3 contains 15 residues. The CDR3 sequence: CSVEGRGGMYNEQFF. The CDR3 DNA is TGCAGCGTTGAAGGTCGGGGGGGCATGTACAATGAGCAGTTCTTC.

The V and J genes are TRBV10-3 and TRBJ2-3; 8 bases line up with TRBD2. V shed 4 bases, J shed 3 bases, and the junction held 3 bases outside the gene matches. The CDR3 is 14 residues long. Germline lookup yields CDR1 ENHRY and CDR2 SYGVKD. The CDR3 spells CAISALAGTDTQYF. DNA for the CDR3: TGTGCCATCAGTGCGCTAGCGGGTACAGATACGCAGTATTTT.

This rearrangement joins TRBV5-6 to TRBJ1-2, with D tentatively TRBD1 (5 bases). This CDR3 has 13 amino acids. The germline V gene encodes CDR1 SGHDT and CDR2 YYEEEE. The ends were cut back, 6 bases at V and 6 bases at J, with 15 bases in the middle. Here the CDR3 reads CASTLGAPDGYTF. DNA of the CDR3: TGTGCCAGCACCCTTGGGGCGCCGGATGGCTACACCTTC.

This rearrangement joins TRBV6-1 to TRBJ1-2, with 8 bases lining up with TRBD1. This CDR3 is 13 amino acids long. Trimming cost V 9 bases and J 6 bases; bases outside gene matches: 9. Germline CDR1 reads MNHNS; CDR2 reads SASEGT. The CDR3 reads CARIRDRYDGYTF. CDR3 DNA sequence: TGTGCCAGGATCCGGGACAGGTACGATGGCTACACCTTC.